The clone carrying this T cell receptor (beta chain) was counted many times. Its cognate antigen is unknown. This CDR3 comprises 14 residues. Germline V lookup: CDR1 MDHEN, CDR2 SYDVKM. V dropped 6 bases and J dropped 5 bases, with 16 bases sitting between them. This sample stems from a study of glioma-infiltrating T cells. The iRepertoire nested amplicon-rescue multiplex PCR amplified TCR alpha and beta CDR3s from RNA. Tissue mRNA or PBMC total RNA, roughly 90-400 ng, went into one-step reverse transcription and amplification. TCRdb re-called the multiplex PCR reads through MiXCR, storing one row per CDR3 protein. The sample carries about 210,000 distinct CDR3 sequences, more than 30% recorded once. Study-wide results and limits: Tissue and blood shared very few CDR3 sequences.

The sequencing sample was made of glioma tissue, nonneoplastic brain tissue, or PBMCs (not recorded which). V gene TRBV28 combines with J gene TRBJ1-1; possible D gene TRBD1, 6 bases. This TCR was sampled from a human donor with low-grade glioma or glioblastoma, undergoing nonglioma brain surgery, or in good health (not recorded which). The CDR3 sequence is CASSTRGIETEAFF. The CDR3 bases are TGTGCCAGCAGCACCAGGGGAATTGAAACTGAAGCTTTCTTT.